Reported below is one TCR beta chain. What it binds is unknown. The data derive from a study of post-analysis software for immune sequencing data. Incorporated into the TCR beta cDNA libraries were unique molecular identifiers, which served to reduce PCR and sequencing biases. TCRdb ran MiXCR on the PCR reads and lists one entry per CDR3 protein. Found here are hundreds of thousands of distinct CDR3 sequences, roughly 58% of them singletons; the top ten hold about 4.5%. Whole-study findings and limits: With TRBV5-6, TRBV5-1 and TRBV20-1 included, 5 or 6 TRBV segments were more frequent in patients than in controls.

V lost 3 bases, J lost 4 bases, and 9 bases lay in between. This CDR3 spans 13 amino acids. Sequenced sample: blood. The V call is TRBV12-3 or TRBV12-4, the J call TRBJ1-1, with D possibly TRBD1 on 5 matching bases. This TCR was sampled from a girl aged 10 to 17 with multiple sclerosis. In nucleotides, the CDR3 is TGTGCCAGCAGTTTGTGGGGGGTCACTGAAGCTTTCTTT. It codes for CASSLWGVTEAFF.